The clone carrying this T cell receptor (beta chain) was seen ten or more times. The antigen remains unidentified. About 550 ng RNA was reverse transcribed with alpha and beta constant-region primers. Separate chain-specific third strand synthesis with multiplexing indices produced the alpha and beta libraries. The library got P5 and P7 elements plus a second index, then a roughly 24-cycle PCR. A single record per CDR3 protein comes from TCRdb applying MiXCR to the 5' RACE reads. The repertoire holds some 13,000 distinct CDR3 sequences, approximately 11% seen once, with 6% to 7% in the top ten. The data stem from a study of HIV-infected patients and healthy controls. Findings and limits, study-wide: The seeming recovery of the Gini index after therapy in HIV-infected patients vanished in size-matched data. Healthy controls carried many MAIT alpha-chain CDR3s, while HIV+ repertoires had few.

The CDR3 is made up of 16 amino acids. Germline CDR1 is SNHLY and CDR2 is FYNNEI. Trimming shortened V by 8 bases and J by 3 bases, and 21 bases separated the two germline ends. All unsorted peripheral T cells were captured because whole blood was used without fractionation. Control samples came from approximately 11 uninfected healthy donors, a few of them resampled after two to four months. This clonotype was sampled from an adult in good health. This chain links TRBV2 with TRBJ2-3; TRBD1 or TRBD2 may be the D gene (5 bases each). The sample consisted of blood. The CDR3 DNA reads TGTGCCAGCTCCGACCGGGACCCAGAGGGTACAGATACGCAGTATTTT. It yields the protein CASSDRDPEGTDTQYF. The whole variable domain, remainder taken from reference TRBV2 and TRBJ2-3, is EPEVTQTPSHQVTQMGQEVILRCVPISNHLYFYWYRQILGQKVEFLVSFYNNEISEKSEIFDDQFSVERPDGSNFTLKIRSTKLEDSAMYFCASSDRDPEGTDTQYFGPGTRLTVL.